This passage covers 2 T cell receptor beta chains from one sample sequenced in a study of shared clonotypes between healthy human individuals (dated by TCRdb to about 2020). The protocol used for the library was the immunoSEQ multiplex PCR assay. Here the immuneACCESS table is served through TCRdb, limited to in-frame sequences with V and J called. Missing clones are a known gap in these copies; in checked studies unresolved V genes cover under half, and the rest lacks a known reason. The sample table holds about 560,000 clones, of which 70% to 80% were seen once. The ten top clones hold 12% of the sample. The source material was PBMCs. The receptor source for this set is a woman between 35 and 50 years old in good health. Some clones in this sample may be carry-over from other donors' samples.

CDR3 amino acids: CASSQVASGQGEQYF. In nucleotides, the CDR3 is TGTGCCAGCAGCCAAGTCGCTAGCGGGCAGGGGGAGCAGTACTTC. The chain uses TRBV7-2 and TRBJ2-7, with 8 bases aligning to TRBD2. After removal of 5 bases from V and 7 bases from J, the junction contained 13 bases not matched to a gene. The CDR3 is 15 residues long. CDR1 is SGHTA, CDR2 FQGNSA, per germline.

V and J are TRBV30 and TRBJ1-5; D perhaps matches TRBD1 (5 bases). Germline CDR1 GTSNPN, CDR2 SVGIG (reference sequence). V was shortened by 0 bases and J by 2 bases, with 17 bases between the two germline ends. This CDR3 has 17 residues. CDR3 DNA sequence: TGTGCCTGGAGTGTACTACGGACGGGGCTCGGCAATCAGCCCCAGCATTTT. It is translated as CAWSVLRTGLGNQPQHF.